A selection of T cell receptor beta chains follows, all from one sample in a study of naive and memory T cell subsets. In TCRdb, the UMI-ligation and nested PCR reads were re-called with MiXCR into one record per CDR3 protein. This table has 120,000 to 150,000 distinct CDR3 sequences, 20% to 25% appearing once. Material: naive CD4+ T cells from blood. Receptor source: a human donor in good health. Both conserved end residues are part of each CDR3. Each record gives: J gene, D gene, clone size, V gene, CDR3 protein, CDR3 DNA. D genes are given only for firm matches. Expanded clones are given a class, and other clones once, few, many or no size at all.

j_call: TRBJ2-1
d_call: TRBD1
clone_size: -
v_call: TRBV13
cdr3_aa: CASSATRDRVLNEQFF
cdr3_nt: TGTGCCAGCAGCGCTACCCGGGACAGGGTCTTGAATGAGCAGTTCTTC

j_call: TRBJ2-1
d_call: TRBD1
clone_size: many
v_call: TRBV7-9
cdr3_aa: CASSGHPQGSEQFF
cdr3_nt: TGTGCCAGCAGCGGTCATCCACAGGGGAGTGAGCAGTTCTTC

j_call: TRBJ1-6
d_call: TRBD1
clone_size: -
v_call: TRBV27
cdr3_aa: CASGVMGQGNNSPLHF
cdr3_nt: TGTGCCAGCGGGGTTATGGGACAGGGGAACAATTCACCCCTCCACTTT

j_call: TRBJ2-7
d_call: TRBD1
clone_size: -
v_call: TRBV6-5
cdr3_aa: CASSYAGGHEQYF
cdr3_nt: TGTGCCAGCAGTTACGCAGGGGGCCACGAGCAGTACTTC

j_call: TRBJ1-2
d_call: TRBD1
clone_size: -
v_call: TRBV18
cdr3_aa: CASSPGQGFYGYTF
cdr3_nt: TGTGCCAGCTCCCCCGGACAGGGATTCTATGGCTACACCTTC

j_call: TRBJ1-2
d_call: TRBD1
clone_size: few
v_call: TRBV6-1
cdr3_aa: CASRDRLYGYTF
cdr3_nt: TGTGCCAGCAGGGACAGGCTCTATGGCTACACCTTC

j_call: TRBJ1-6
d_call: -
clone_size: few
v_call: TRBV7-9
cdr3_aa: CASSLMGAPLHF
cdr3_nt: TGTGCCAGCAGCTTAATGGGGGCACCCCTCCACTTT

j_call: TRBJ1-5
d_call: -
clone_size: -
v_call: TRBV6-1
cdr3_aa: CASSPDGNNQPQHF
cdr3_nt: TGTGCCAGCAGTCCCGACGGTAACAATCAGCCCCAGCATTTT

j_call: TRBJ2-1
d_call: -
clone_size: many
v_call: TRBV11-2
cdr3_aa: CASSRAPGGRSYNEQFF
cdr3_nt: TGTGCCAGCAGCCGAGCTCCAGGGGGGAGATCCTACAATGAGCAGTTCTTC

j_call: TRBJ1-6
d_call: -
clone_size: few
v_call: TRBV9
cdr3_aa: CASSVGQVNNSPLHF
cdr3_nt: TGTGCCAGCAGCGTAGGACAGGTCAATAATTCACCCCTCCACTTT

j_call: TRBJ2-7
d_call: -
clone_size: few
v_call: TRBV28
cdr3_aa: CASSFSRANYEQYF
cdr3_nt: TGTGCCAGCAGTTTTTCCAGGGCAAACTACGAGCAGTACTTC

j_call: TRBJ1-2
d_call: -
clone_size: -
v_call: TRBV6-6
cdr3_aa: CASSSTDLSGGYTF
cdr3_nt: TGTGCCAGCAGTTCCACGGACTTGTCGGGTGGCTACACCTTC

j_call: TRBJ2-5
d_call: -
clone_size: -
v_call: TRBV5-6
cdr3_aa: CASSLIQRNQETQYF
cdr3_nt: TGTGCCAGCAGCTTGATACAGCGCAACCAAGAGACCCAGTACTTC

j_call: TRBJ2-3
d_call: TRBD2
clone_size: many
v_call: TRBV3-1
cdr3_aa: CASSQIRALAGTHFNTDTQYF
cdr3_nt: TGTGCCAGCAGCCAAATCCGGGCACTAGCGGGGACCCACTTTAACACAGATACGCAGTATTTT

j_call: TRBJ2-5
d_call: TRBD2
clone_size: few
v_call: TRBV28
cdr3_aa: CASSLGRQGGIETQYF
cdr3_nt: TGTGCCAGCAGTTTAGGTCGCCAGGGAGGGATAGAGACCCAGTACTTC

j_call: TRBJ1-5
d_call: -
clone_size: -
v_call: TRBV5-1
cdr3_aa: CASRSGHNQPQHF
cdr3_nt: TGCGCCAGCAGAAGTGGACATAATCAGCCCCAGCATTTT

j_call: TRBJ1-5
d_call: -
clone_size: many
v_call: TRBV29-1
cdr3_aa: CSVSYSNQPQHF
cdr3_nt: TGCAGCGTTAGTTATAGCAATCAGCCCCAGCATTTT

j_call: TRBJ2-5
d_call: -
clone_size: many
v_call: TRBV14
cdr3_aa: CASSQVPQETQYF
cdr3_nt: TGTGCCAGCAGCCAGGTACCCCAAGAGACCCAGTACTTC

j_call: TRBJ1-1
d_call: -
clone_size: few
v_call: TRBV24-1
cdr3_aa: CATSDSGRGEAFF
cdr3_nt: TGTGCCACCAGTGATTCCGGACGGGGTGAAGCTTTCTTT

j_call: TRBJ1-1
d_call: TRBD1
clone_size: -
v_call: TRBV11-2
cdr3_aa: CASSLLGQVVTEAFF
cdr3_nt: TGTGCCAGCAGCTTACTCGGACAGGTAGTCACTGAAGCTTTCTTT

j_call: TRBJ2-1
d_call: TRBD2
clone_size: -
v_call: TRBV25-1
cdr3_aa: CASSTRSGRGNEQFF
cdr3_nt: TGTGCCAGCAGCACCCGTAGCGGGAGGGGGAATGAGCAGTTCTTC

j_call: TRBJ1-1
d_call: -
clone_size: -
v_call: TRBV5-4
cdr3_aa: CASSLGGVDTEAFF
cdr3_nt: TGTGCCAGCAGCTTGGGGGGAGTCGACACTGAAGCTTTCTTT

j_call: TRBJ2-7
d_call: TRBD2
clone_size: many
v_call: TRBV6-6
cdr3_aa: CASSWTSGSYEQYF
cdr3_nt: TGTGCCAGCAGTTGGACTAGCGGGAGCTACGAGCAGTACTTC

j_call: TRBJ2-7
d_call: TRBD2
clone_size: few
v_call: TRBV6-5
cdr3_aa: CASLRREAAYEQYF
cdr3_nt: TGTGCCAGCCTCCGGCGGGAGGCGGCCTACGAGCAGTACTTC

j_call: TRBJ2-7
d_call: TRBD2
clone_size: -
v_call: TRBV6-5
cdr3_aa: CASSKAGNCEQYF
cdr3_nt: TGTGCCAGCTCAAAAGCGGGAAACTGCGAGCAGTACTTC

j_call: TRBJ2-1
d_call: -
clone_size: many
v_call: TRBV7-2
cdr3_aa: CASSLTLAAGQFF
cdr3_nt: TGTGCCAGCAGCTTAACGCTTGCCGCGGGGCAGTTCTTC

j_call: TRBJ2-3
d_call: -
clone_size: -
v_call: TRBV6-5
cdr3_aa: CASSTTTDTQYF
cdr3_nt: TGTGCCAGCAGTACCACCACAGATACGCAGTATTTT

j_call: TRBJ2-7
d_call: TRBD1
clone_size: -
v_call: TRBV11-2
cdr3_aa: CASSVGTGVTYEQYF
cdr3_nt: TGTGCCAGCAGCGTAGGGACAGGGGTTACCTACGAGCAGTACTTC

j_call: TRBJ2-2
d_call: -
clone_size: -
v_call: TRBV28
cdr3_aa: CASARGGTGELFF
cdr3_nt: TGTGCCAGCGCTAGAGGGGGGACCGGGGAGCTGTTTTTT

j_call: TRBJ2-1
d_call: -
clone_size: -
v_call: TRBV24-1
cdr3_aa: CATSEGGNEQFF
cdr3_nt: TGTGCCACCAGTGAGGGTGGCAATGAGCAGTTCTTC

j_call: TRBJ2-7
d_call: -
clone_size: -
v_call: TRBV5-1
cdr3_aa: CASSLEVTASYEQYF
cdr3_nt: TGCGCCAGCAGCTTGGAGGTCACAGCCTCCTACGAGCAGTACTTC